These T cell receptor beta chains were read from a single sample in a study of T cell clones after liver transplantation. The protocol was immunoSEQ multiplex PCR, while the TCRdb copy is restricted to in-frame clones and leaves out a portion. Of roughly 100,000 clones in the sample, around 84% were seen once. The sequenced sample was CD4+ T cells from blood, obtained around 49 months after liver transplant. These receptors were obtained from a human patient who received a liver transplant. Some T cells may be transferred from the graft donor. Each CDR3 is given with its conserved first and last residue. Each record gives: J gene, V gene, CDR3 protein.

TRBJ1-3 TRBV28 CASSSPPGNTIYF
TRBJ1-5 TRBV7-8 CASSFTGGENQPQHF
TRBJ1-1 TRBV5-6 CASSLGQIMNTEAFF
TRBJ2-7 TRBV19 CASSIGPPGQSYEQYF
TRBJ2-5 TRBV5-1 CASSRSGAGETQYF
TRBJ2-3 TRBV19 CASSRLAGGSTDTQYF
TRBJ2-2 TRBV7-6 CASSLRVTGNTGELFF
TRBJ2-3 TRBV19 CASSRTQSTDTQYF
TRBJ2-4 TRBV18 CASSPGQTLAKNIQYF
TRBJ2-1 TRBV6-1 CASSVQESSYNEQFF
TRBJ1-6 TRBV7-8 CASSRGGYSGSPLHF
TRBJ1-2 TRBV25-1 CASSVGQGGYTF
TRBJ2-1 TRBV6-6 CASSQRVHEQFF
TRBJ1-2 TRBV27 CASRSVGSGGGGYTF
TRBJ1-1 TRBV18 CASSAMGDTEAFF
TRBJ2-1 TRBV7-3 CASSSLTSGENNEQFF
TRBJ2-2 TRBV5-1 CASSFRQGATGELFF
TRBJ1-1 TRBV2 CASSKRVPEAFF
TRBJ2-5 TRBV4-1 CASSPRLAGQETQYF
TRBJ2-6 TRBV15 CATSGIQGSEFRSGANVLTF
TRBJ2-1 TRBV5-1 CASSLAGVGVEQFF
TRBJ2-7 TRBV5-1 CASSFLANSYEQYF
TRBJ1-2 TRBV5-4 CASSPDRGGRGYTF
TRBJ2-3 TRBV7-3 CASSPRGTTDTQYF
TRBJ1-5 TRBV19 CASSPGHLGQHF
TRBJ2-2 TRBV29-1 CSARGGSITGELFF
TRBJ1-5 TRBV6-1 CASSESWGQPPDQPQHF
TRBJ2-1 TRBV4-2 CASSQSSGGRRNNEQFF
TRBJ2-7 TRBV5-1 CASSLVGRVASYEQYF
TRBJ2-6 TRBV27 CASTRGAGEAGANVLTF
TRBJ1-1 TRBV7-2 CASSSRGEAFF
TRBJ2-2 TRBV7-8 CASSSAGVNTGELFF
TRBJ2-7 TRBV5-1 CASSLSSSYEQYF
TRBJ2-3 TRBV27 CASSPLGVVSTDTQYF
TRBJ1-1 TRBV20-1 CSWVMNTEAFF
TRBJ1-2 TRBV14 CASSPVGQGNYGYTF
TRBJ1-1 TRBV7-9 CASSEIAEAFF
TRBJ1-1 TRBV2 CASSVQGTLMNTEAFF
TRBJ1-4 TRBV7-9 CASSPNAQGKLFF
TRBJ1-6 TRBV7-8 CASSLLPSAAGPSPLHF
TRBJ1-2 TRBV7-2 CASSLAEGVYGYTF
TRBJ1-1 TRBV9 CASSVAGDTEAFF
TRBJ2-7 TRBV29-1 CSVEGSGTGGSYEQYF
TRBJ2-3 TRBV5-1 CASSLSASGGTDTQYF
TRBJ2-7 TRBV7-9 CASSLIQGGQYF
TRBJ1-1 TRBV7-2 CASSPIRGNTEAFF
TRBJ1-1 TRBV7-3 CASSLRLGPASEAFF
TRBJ2-1 TRBV29-1 CSVVGTGGFEQFF
TRBJ1-3 TRBV19 CASSIRAGGTGNTIYF
TRBJ2-3 TRBV27 CASSLNRGDTQYF
TRBJ2-3 TRBV11-2 CASSFLRADTQYF
TRBJ2-1 TRBV18 CASSLTSVSSYNEQFF
TRBJ1-3 TRBV15 CATSRRGQTTGNTIYF